This T cell receptor beta chain appears in the sequencing data of a study of CD8+ T cells in alopecia areata. The CDR3 has 19 residues. CDR1 is MGHRA, CDR2 YSYEKL, per germline. J was trimmed by 0 bases and V by 3 bases; bases with no gene match: 10. This clone was observed a handful of times. Its antigen is not identified. Regarding treatment: oral pan-JAK inhibitor, 5-10 mg twice daily. The sequencing template was cDNA reverse transcribed from extracted RNA. Profiling relied on immunoSEQ multiplex PCR, and the TCRdb table lists in-frame clones only, not all of them. The table includes over 200,000 clones, 64% detected once. Whole-study results and caveats: Scalp sample sequencing also detects resident alphabeta T cells of normal skin. Scalp clonality dropped significantly under tofacitinib, as did expanded CD8+ top-100 clones.

This material consisted of CD4+ T cells sorted from blood, taken at week 4, from a patient treated with tofacitinib. The rearrangement joins TRBV4-1 to TRBJ1-6, with TRBD1 identical over 8 bases. The receptor was derived from a human donor with alopecia areata. The CDR3 sequence: CASSHPRGQAYSYNSPLHF. The CDR3 DNA reads TGCGCCAGCAGCCACCCAAGGGGACAGGCATACTCCTATAATTCACCCCTCCACTTT.